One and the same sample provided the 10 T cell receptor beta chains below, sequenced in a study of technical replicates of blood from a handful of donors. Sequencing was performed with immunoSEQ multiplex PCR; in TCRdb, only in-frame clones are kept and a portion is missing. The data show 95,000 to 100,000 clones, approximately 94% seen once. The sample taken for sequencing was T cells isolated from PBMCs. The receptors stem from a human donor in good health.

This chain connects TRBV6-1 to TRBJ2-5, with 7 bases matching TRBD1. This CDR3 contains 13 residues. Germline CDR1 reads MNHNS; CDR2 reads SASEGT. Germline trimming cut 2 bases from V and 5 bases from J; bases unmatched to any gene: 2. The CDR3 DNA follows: TGTGCCAGCAGTGAAAGGGGGCTGGAGACCCAGTACTTC. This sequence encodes CASSERGLETQYF.

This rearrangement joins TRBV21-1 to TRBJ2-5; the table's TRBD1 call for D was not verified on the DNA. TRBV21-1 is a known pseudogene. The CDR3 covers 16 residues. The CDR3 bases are TGTGCCAGCAGCAATCCCGACAGGGGGGACCAAGAGACCCAGTACTTC. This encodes CASSNPDRGDQETQYF.

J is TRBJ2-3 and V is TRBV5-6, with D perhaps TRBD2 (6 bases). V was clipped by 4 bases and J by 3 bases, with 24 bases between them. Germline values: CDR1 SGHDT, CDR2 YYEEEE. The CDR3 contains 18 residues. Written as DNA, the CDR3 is TGTGCCAGCAGCCCCACGGCGGGATCATACGGTTGGACAGATACGCAGTATTTT. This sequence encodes CASSPTAGSYGWTDTQYF.

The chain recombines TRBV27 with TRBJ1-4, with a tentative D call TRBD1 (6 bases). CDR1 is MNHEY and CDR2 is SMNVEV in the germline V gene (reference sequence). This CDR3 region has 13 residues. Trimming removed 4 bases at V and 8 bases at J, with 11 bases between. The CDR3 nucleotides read TGTGCCAGCAGTTGGACAGCCGGGGAAAAACTGTTTTTT. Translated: CASSWTAGEKLFF.

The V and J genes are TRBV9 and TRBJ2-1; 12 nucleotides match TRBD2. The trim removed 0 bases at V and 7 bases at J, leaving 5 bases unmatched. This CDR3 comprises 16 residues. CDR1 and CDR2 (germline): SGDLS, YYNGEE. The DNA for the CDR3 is TGTGCCAGCAGCGTAGGAGCTAGCGGGGGGGCGAATGAGCAGTTCTTC. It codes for CASSVGASGGANEQFF.

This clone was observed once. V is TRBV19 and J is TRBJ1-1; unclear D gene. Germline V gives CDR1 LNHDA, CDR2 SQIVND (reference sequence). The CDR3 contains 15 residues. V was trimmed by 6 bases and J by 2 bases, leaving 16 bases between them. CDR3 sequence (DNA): TGTGCCAGTAGCCACCTTATGACTCTTAACACTGAAGCTTTCTTT. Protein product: CASSHLMTLNTEAFF.

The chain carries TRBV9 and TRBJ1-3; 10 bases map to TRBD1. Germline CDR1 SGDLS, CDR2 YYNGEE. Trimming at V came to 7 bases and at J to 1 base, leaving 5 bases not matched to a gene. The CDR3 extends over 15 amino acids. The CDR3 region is CASGGQGGSGNTIYF. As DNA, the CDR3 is TGTGCCAGCGGAGGACAGGGGGGGTCTGGAAACACCATATATTTT.

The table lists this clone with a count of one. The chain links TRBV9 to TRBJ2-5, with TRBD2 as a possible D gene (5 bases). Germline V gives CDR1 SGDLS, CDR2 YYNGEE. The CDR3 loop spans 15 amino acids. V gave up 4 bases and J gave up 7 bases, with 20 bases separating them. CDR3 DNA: TGTGCCAGCAGCTTTGGACTGGACGACCCGGGGACCCAGTACTTC. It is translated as CASSFGLDDPGTQYF.

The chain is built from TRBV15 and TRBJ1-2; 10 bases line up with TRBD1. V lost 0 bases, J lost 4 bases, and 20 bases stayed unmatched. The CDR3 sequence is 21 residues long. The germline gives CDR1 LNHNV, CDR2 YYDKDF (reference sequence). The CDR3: CATSRDSPGTGDYRLGYGYTF. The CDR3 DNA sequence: TGTGCCACCAGCAGAGACAGTCCCGGGACAGGGGACTATCGCCTAGGCTATGGCTACACCTTC.

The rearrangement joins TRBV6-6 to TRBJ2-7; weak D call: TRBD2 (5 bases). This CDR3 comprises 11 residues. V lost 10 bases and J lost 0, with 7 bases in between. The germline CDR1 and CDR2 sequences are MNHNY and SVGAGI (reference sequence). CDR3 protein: CATGNSYEQYF. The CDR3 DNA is TGTGCCACCGGGAACTCCTACGAGCAGTACTTC.